The TCR beta chain described here comes from a study of T cell repertoires in cytomegalovirus infection. In the case of this clonotype: What it recognizes is unknown. A much larger clone is a single base away; this may be a read error.

TCRdb re-derived calls from the reads in MiXCR, one entry per CDR3 protein. Among 510,000 or so distinct CDR3 sequences listed, 26% were seen once. Findings of the study overall: Within the response measured ex vivo, HLA-C-restricted CMV-specific TCR beta clonotypes were dominant.

The ends lost 8 bases at V and 6 bases at J; junction bases unmatched: 19. CDR3 length equals 18 residues. Germline loops: CDR1 SGHTA, CDR2 FQGNSA. The chain carries TRBV7-2 and TRBJ1-6; the match to TRBD1 covers 7 bases. The origin of this receptor is a human donor in good health (CMV status not recorded). Some clones in this sample may be carry-over from other donors' samples. Sequencing input: PBMCs. The CDR3 nucleotides are TGTGCCAGCTACAGGGCAGGGGGGTCGAATATGGGTAATTCACCCCTCCACTTT. It codes for CASYRAGGSNMGNSPLHF.